A selection of T cell receptor beta chains follows, all from one sample in a study of blood T cells in healthy people across ages. TCRdb itself ran the 5' RACE reads through MiXCR, one entry per CDR3 protein. The sample includes roughly 700,000 distinct CDR3 sequences, around 45% of them seen just once. Input material: blood. The receptors derive from a woman aged 60 to 75 in good health. The CDR3 runs from the conserved cysteine through the conserved F or W. Fields, in order: clone size, V gene, D gene, J gene, CDR3 protein, CDR3 DNA. The D gene is left open where the match is weak. Part of the rows lack a size; the others show once, few, many or a class for expanded clones.

-	TRBV29-1	-	TRBJ2-4	CSAKRPGENIQYF	TGCAGCGCGAAAAGACCAGGAGAAAACATTCAGTACTTC
-	TRBV20-1	-	TRBJ2-5	CSARQQETQYF	TGCAGTGCTAGACAGCAAGAGACCCAGTACTTC
few	TRBV29-1	TRBD2	TRBJ2-1	CSVEKDGLAAYNEQFF	TGCAGCGTTGAAAAGGACGGACTAGCGGCCTACAATGAGCAGTTCTTC
-	TRBV6-5	TRBD2	TRBJ2-1	CASSRAGGAWSNEQFF	TGTGCCAGCAGCAGAGCGGGGGGCGCTTGGAGTAATGAGCAGTTCTTC
few	TRBV7-2	-	TRBJ1-1	CASSLVPDIGLNTEAFF	TGTGCCAGCAGCTTAGTTCCGGACATAGGACTGAACACTGAAGCTTTCTTT
few	TRBV5-1	-	TRBJ2-6	CASSLGILNSGANVLTF	TGCGCCAGCAGCTTGGGCATTCTGAACTCTGGGGCCAACGTCCTGACTTTC
-	TRBV20-1	TRBD2	TRBJ2-1	CSARERGAGGGYNEQFF	TGCAGTGCTAGAGAGCGGGGAGCGGGAGGGGGTTACAATGAGCAGTTCTTC
-	TRBV7-8	TRBD1	TRBJ1-2	CASSYTGGADYGYTF	TGTGCCAGCAGCTACACAGGGGGCGCGGACTATGGCTACACCTTC
-	TRBV5-1	-	TRBJ2-1	CASSLAYDEQFF	TGCGCCAGCAGCTTGGCCTACGATGAGCAGTTCTTC
-	TRBV20-1	-	TRBJ2-6	CSAYGTNVLTF	TGCAGTGCTTACGGGACCAACGTCCTGACTTTC
-	TRBV20-1	-	TRBJ1-1	CSARGYLNTEAFF	TGCAGTGCTCGGGGCTACCTGAACACTGAAGCTTTCTTT
-	TRBV20-1	TRBD2	TRBJ2-5	CSARGLARETQYF	TGCAGTGCTAGAGGACTAGCCCGAGAGACCCAGTACTTC
-	TRBV7-2	-	TRBJ2-2	CASSIRDRGGELFF	TGTGCCAGCAGCATACGTGACAGAGGCGGGGAGCTGTTTTTT
-	TRBV20-1	-	TRBJ2-5	CSAKKDSYQETQYF	TGCAGTGCTAAAAAGGACAGTTACCAAGAGACCCAGTACTTC
few	TRBV6-2/TRBV6-3	-	TRBJ2-7	CATRRSYEQYF	TGTGCCACACGGCGGAGCTACGAGCAGTACTTC
few	TRBV7-9	-	TRBJ2-3	CASSRRQDSTDTQYF	TGTGCCAGCAGCAGAAGACAGGATAGCACAGATACGCAGTATTTT
-	TRBV29-1	TRBD2	TRBJ2-1	CSVDAASGKDNEQFF	TGCAGCGTTGATGCCGCTAGCGGGAAGGACAATGAGCAGTTCTTC